The 24 T cell receptor beta chains below were found in one sample sequenced in a study of PD-1 blockade in mismatch repair-deficient tumors. Measured with immunoSEQ multiplex PCR; TCRdb has only the in-frame clones, and not every one. The repertoire holds 130,000 or so clones, with 85% to 90% as singletons. The starting material was peripheral blood, obtained 44 weeks after starting pembrolizumab. These receptors originate from an adult with mismatch repair-deficient cancer.

Written as DNA, the CDR3 is TGCGCCAGCAGCCAAGAATGGGCGGACAATGAGCAGTTCTTC. It yields the protein CASSQEWADNEQFF. The V gene is TRBV4-1, the J gene TRBJ2-1; the D is unclear. Trimming cost V 0 bases and J 5 bases, with 8 bases left between them. CDR3 length: 14 residues. Germline CDR1 MGHRA, CDR2 YSYEKL.

The DNA for the CDR3 is TGTGCCAGCAGTTTTCGGGGGAACGAGCAGTACTTC. Residues: CASSFRGNEQYF. The gene calls are TRBV28 and TRBJ2-7; TRBD2 might be the D (6 bases). The germline CDR1 and CDR2 sequences are MDHEN and SYDVKM. This CDR3 spans 12 amino acids. Between the trimmed V and J ends, which lost 3 bases and 5 bases, there was a span of 8 bases.

V and J are TRBV19 and TRBJ2-1, with a possible D match to TRBD2 (6 bases). Germline assignment: CDR1 LNHDA and CDR2 SQIVND (reference sequence). The V and J ends lost 4 bases and 0 bases respectively, with 10 bases between them. CDR3 length: 15 amino acids. CDR3 coding DNA: TGTGCCAGTAGTAGCGGGATAGGCTCCTACAATGAGCAGTTCTTC. Translating gives CASSSGIGSYNEQFF.

The chain carries TRBV27 and TRBJ1-2; TRBD1 agrees at 9 bases. J lost 7 bases, V lost 2 bases, and 11 bases had no gene match. This CDR3 region has 16 residues. CDR1 MNHEY and CDR2 SMNVEV come from the germline V gene (reference sequence). The CDR3 DNA is TGTGCCAGCAGTTTAAGGGGGACAGGGTTCTTCCCTGGCTACACCTTC. The encoded protein is CASSLRGTGFFPGYTF.

V usage is TRBV5-8 and J usage is TRBJ2-4, with TRBD2 matching 7 bases. Unmatched junction bases numbered 7, after V lost 2 bases and J lost 8 bases. CDR1 SGHTS and CDR2 YDEGEE come from the germline V gene. This CDR3 has 14 residues. The CDR3 region has the DNA TGTGCCAGCAGCTTATTCAGGAGCGGGGACATTCAGTACTTC. Encoded protein: CASSLFRSGDIQYF.

The chain links TRBV19 to TRBJ1-2; D gene uncertain. Germline V CDR1 and CDR2: LNHDA, SQIVND (reference sequence). V dropped 7 bases and J dropped 4 bases, with 19 bases sitting between them. The length of the CDR3 is 15 residues. The CDR3 region is CASTTTERPAYGYTF. The CDR3 bases are TGTGCCAGTACCACGACGGAACGCCCGGCCTATGGCTACACCTTC.

The chain recombines TRBV19 with TRBJ2-1; 13 nucleotides line up with TRBD2. J was trimmed by 5 bases and V by 2 bases; bases with no gene match: 6. The germline CDR1 and CDR2 sequences are LNHDA and SQIVND (reference sequence). The CDR3 covers 17 residues. Written as DNA, the CDR3 is TGTGCCAGTAGTATACCCCGACTAGCGGGAGGAAACAATGAGCAGTTCTTC. Residues: CASSIPRLAGGNNEQFF.

The chain couples TRBV25-1 to TRBJ1-2; 7 nucleotides agree with TRBD1. The CDR3 runs 13 residues. J lost 8 bases, V lost 5 bases, and 8 bases had no gene match. Germline V gives CDR1 MGHDK, CDR2 SYGVNS. The DNA for the CDR3 is TGTGCCAGCAGTCACCTGACAGGGCGCGGCTACACCTTC. Protein product: CASSHLTGRGYTF.

The J gene is TRBJ2-7, the V gene TRBV29-1, with 8 nucleotides matching TRBD2. Germline assignment: CDR1 SQVTM and CDR2 ANQGSEA. J was trimmed by 4 bases and V by 5 bases; bases with no gene match: 7. There are 13 residues in the CDR3. CDR3 in DNA: TGCAGCGTTTCGGGACTAGGGAAGTACGAGCAGTACTTC. Its protein is CSVSGLGKYEQYF.

The chain uses TRBV29-1 and TRBJ1-1; 10 bases are shared with TRBD1. Germline trimming cut 6 bases from V and 0 bases from J; bases unmatched to any gene: 10. This CDR3 region has 16 residues. Germline lookup yields CDR1 SQVTM and CDR2 ANQGSEA. This chain's CDR3 is CSVAGTGAWVNTEAFF. The DNA of the CDR3 is TGCAGCGTCGCCGGGACAGGGGCTTGGGTGAACACTGAAGCTTTCTTT.

The J gene is TRBJ2-5, the V gene TRBV5-1; 10 bases agree with TRBD1. The CDR3 consists of 15 residues. Trimming removed 3 bases from V and 5 bases from J; junction bases left unmatched: 7. Germline CDR1 and CDR2: SGHRS and YFSETQ. The CDR3 spells CASSWGDRGGETQYF. The CDR3 nucleotides are TGCGCCAGCAGCTGGGGGGACAGGGGCGGTGAGACCCAGTACTTC.

CDR3 residues: CASSIGTGYYEQYF. CDR3 nucleotides: TGTGCCAGCAGCATCGGGACAGGGTATTACGAGCAGTACTTC. The gene calls are TRBV5-6 and TRBJ2-7, with TRBD1 identical over 9 bases. This CDR3 comprises 14 residues. Germline V CDR1 and CDR2: SGHDT, YYEEEE. With 4 bases clipped from V and 4 bases from J, the junction kept 6 bases outside the gene matches.

As for this clone: One end of the junction fails to match germline, which may point to a read error. V and J are TRBV13 and TRBJ2-2; D remains unclear. The CDR3 consists of 15 residues. CDR1 PRHDT and CDR2 FYEKMQ come from the germline V gene (reference sequence). The CDR3 DNA is TGCGCCAGCAGCCCCCAAACTTTAGGAGCCGGGGAGCTGTTTTTT. The encoded protein is CASSPQTLGAGELFF.

The J gene is TRBJ2-7, the V gene TRBV28, with D possibly called TRBD1 or TRBD2 (6 bases each). Germline-derived CDR1 and CDR2 are MDHEN and SYDVKM. Trimming left V 2 bases short and J 3 bases short, with 17 bases between. The CDR3 spans 16 residues. The CDR3, as DNA: TGTGCCAGCAGTTTAATTTTCGGGGGCCTAGACTACGAGCAGTACTTC. It is translated as CASSLIFGGLDYEQYF.

The chain uses TRBV10-2 and TRBJ2-7; no reliable D call. Trimming took 0 bases from V and 7 from J, leaving 4 bases between them. The CDR3 length is 11 residues. CDR1 and CDR2 (germline): WSHSY, SAAADI. The CDR3 protein is CASSESGEQYF. CDR3 sequence (DNA): TGCGCCAGCAGTGAGTCTGGGGAGCAGTACTTC.

This chain connects TRBV9 to TRBJ2-7, with 7 bases matching TRBD2. V gave up 0 bases and J gave up 2 bases; unmatched junction bases: 5. The CDR3 extends over 15 amino acids. Looked up from germline, CDR1 is SGDLS and CDR2 is YYNGEE. The CDR3, as DNA: TGTGCCAGCAGCGTAGACTCTAGCGGTACCTACGAGCAGTACTTC. Amino acid sequence: CASSVDSSGTYEQYF.

The V call is TRBV28, the J call TRBJ2-7; tentatively, D is TRBD2 (6 bases). V was clipped by 3 bases and J by 3 bases, with 12 bases between them. The CDR3 spans 14 residues. In germline, CDR1 is MDHEN, CDR2 SYDVKM. The DNA for the CDR3 is TGTGCCAGCAGTTTGGGGGGTGGAGGCTACGAGCAGTACTTC. This translates into CASSLGGGGYEQYF.

The CDR3 sequence is CASSFAGLTYEQYF. In DNA, the CDR3 is TGTGCCAGCAGCTTCGCGGGACTGACCTACGAGCAGTACTTC. The chain uses TRBV5-4 and TRBJ2-7, with D possibly being TRBD2 (6 bases). V lost 2 bases and J 2 bases, leaving 11 bases between the germline ends. The germline V gene has CDR1 SGHNT and CDR2 YYREEE (reference sequence). The CDR3 runs to 14 residues.

In nucleotides, the CDR3 is TGTGCCAGCAGTGAACCTCGAAGAGCGGGAGGCAATGAGCAGTTCTTC. Protein: CASSEPRRAGGNEQFF. The chain combines TRBV2 with TRBJ2-1, with 9 bases fitting TRBD2. Trimming took 2 bases from V and 6 from J; bases not matched to a gene: 8. The CDR3 totals 16 residues. Looked up from germline, CDR1 is SNHLY and CDR2 is FYNNEI.

The genes are TRBV7-9 and TRBJ2-1; TRBD2 matches at 7 bases. Trimming took 3 bases from V and 8 from J; bases not matched to a gene: 4. This CDR3 comprises 13 residues. Per germline, CDR1 SEHNR and CDR2 FQNEAQ (reference sequence). CDR3 sequence (DNA): TGTGCCAGCAGCTTGGGCGGGAGCGATGAGCAGTTCTTC. Residues: CASSLGGSDEQFF.

The sample holds a few counts of this clone. The rearrangement joins TRBV19 to TRBJ1-4; D remains ambiguous. The CDR3 is 13 residues long. Between the trimmed V and J ends, which lost 0 bases and 3 bases, there was a span of 2 bases. The germline CDR1 and CDR2 sequences are LNHDA and SQIVND (reference sequence). The CDR3 spells CASSIDSNEKLFF. The CDR3 bases are TGTGCCAGTAGTATAGATTCTAATGAAAAACTGTTTTTT.

The rearrangement joins TRBV7-9 to TRBJ2-5; D is uncertain. CDR3 size: 14 residues. Germline-derived CDR1 and CDR2 are SEHNR and FQNEAQ (reference sequence). V was cut by 5 bases and J by 5 bases, with 15 bases left in between. The chain's CDR3 is CASSLEISWETQYF. Written as DNA, the CDR3 is TGTGCCAGCAGCCTAGAGATTAGCTGGGAGACCCAGTACTTC. The full variable domain, completed using reference TRBV7-9 and TRBJ2-5, is DTGVSQNPRHKITKRGQNVTFRCDPISEHNRLYWYRQTLGQGPEFLTYFQNEAQLEKSRLLSDRFSAERPKGSFSTLEIQRTEQGDSAMYLCASSLEISWETQYFGPGTRLLVL.

J is TRBJ2-1 and V is TRBV28; TRBD2 matches 16 bases. The CDR3 loop spans 21 amino acids. Germline CDR1 MDHEN, CDR2 SYDVKM. J gave up 4 bases and V 5 bases, and 17 bases lay outside the gene matches. The CDR3 DNA is TGTGCCAGCAGTCTAGGTGGGGGACTAGCGGGAGGGCCCCCCTATTACAATGAGCAGTTCTTC. Translating gives CASSLGGGLAGGPPYYNEQFF.

This chain joins TRBV30 and TRBJ1-5, with 9 nucleotides matching TRBD1. CDR1 and CDR2 (germline): GTSNPN, SVGIG (reference sequence). The CDR3 runs to 19 residues. Trimming removed 7 bases from V and 0 bases from J; junction bases left unmatched: 19. This chain's CDR3 is CASSSAGTGNLYSNQPQHF. Here the CDR3 DNA reads TGTGCCTCCTCCAGCGCCGGGACAGGGAACCTTTATAGCAATCAGCCCCAGCATTTT.